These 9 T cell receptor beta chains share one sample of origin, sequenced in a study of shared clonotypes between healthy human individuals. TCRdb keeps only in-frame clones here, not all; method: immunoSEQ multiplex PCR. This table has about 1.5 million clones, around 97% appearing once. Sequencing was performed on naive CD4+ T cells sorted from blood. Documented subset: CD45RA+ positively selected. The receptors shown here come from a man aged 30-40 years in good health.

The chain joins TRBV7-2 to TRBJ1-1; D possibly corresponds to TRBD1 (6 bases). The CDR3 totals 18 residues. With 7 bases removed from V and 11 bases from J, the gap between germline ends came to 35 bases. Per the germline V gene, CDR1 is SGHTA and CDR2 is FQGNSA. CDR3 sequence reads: CASTYGSAGARWGGRAFF. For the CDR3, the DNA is TGTGCCAGCACCTACGGTTCTGCAGGGGCGAGGTGGGGAGGCAGGGCTTTCTTT. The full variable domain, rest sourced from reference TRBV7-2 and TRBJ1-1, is GAGVSQSPSNKVTEKGKDVELRCDPISGHTALYWYRQSLGQGLEFLIYFQGNSAPDKSGLPSDRFSAERTGGSVSTLTIQRTQQEDSAVYLCASTYGSAGARWGGRAFFGQGTRLTVV.

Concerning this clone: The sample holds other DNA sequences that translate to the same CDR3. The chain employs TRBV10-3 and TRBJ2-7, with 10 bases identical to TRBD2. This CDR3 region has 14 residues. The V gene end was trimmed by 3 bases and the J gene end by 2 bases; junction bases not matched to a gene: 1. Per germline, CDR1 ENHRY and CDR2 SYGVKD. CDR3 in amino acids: CAISDLAGAYEQYF. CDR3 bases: TGTGCCATCAGTGATCTAGCGGGAGCCTACGAGCAGTACTTC.

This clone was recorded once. CDR3 in amino acids: CASLQGPQETQYF. CDR3 nucleotide sequence: TGTGCCAGCCTCCAGGGTCCCCAAGAGACCCAGTACTTC. The chain recombines TRBV2 with TRBJ2-5; weak D call: TRBD1 (5 bases). Trimming pared 8 bases from V and 1 base from J, leaving 11 bases between. CDR3 length: 13 residues. Per germline, CDR1 SNHLY and CDR2 FYNNEI.

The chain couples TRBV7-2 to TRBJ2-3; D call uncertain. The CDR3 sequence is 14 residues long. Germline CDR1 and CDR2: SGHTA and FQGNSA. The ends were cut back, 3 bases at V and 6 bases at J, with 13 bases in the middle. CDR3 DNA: TGTGCCAGCAGCTTTTCCCGAACTCCCGATACGCAGTATTTT. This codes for CASSFSRTPDTQYF.

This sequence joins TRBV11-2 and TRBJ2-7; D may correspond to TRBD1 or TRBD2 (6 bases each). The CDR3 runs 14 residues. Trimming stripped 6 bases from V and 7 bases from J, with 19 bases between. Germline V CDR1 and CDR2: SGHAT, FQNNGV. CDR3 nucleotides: TGTGCCAGCAGGTCCCGGGGGCCACCTAGGGAGCAGTACTTC. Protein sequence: CASRSRGPPREQYF.

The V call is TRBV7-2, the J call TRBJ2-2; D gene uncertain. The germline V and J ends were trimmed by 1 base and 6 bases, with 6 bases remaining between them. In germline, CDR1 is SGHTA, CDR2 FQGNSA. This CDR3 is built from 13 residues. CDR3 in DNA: TGTGCCAGCAGCTTAGTTCCGTCCGGGGAGCTGTTTTTT. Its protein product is CASSLVPSGELFF.

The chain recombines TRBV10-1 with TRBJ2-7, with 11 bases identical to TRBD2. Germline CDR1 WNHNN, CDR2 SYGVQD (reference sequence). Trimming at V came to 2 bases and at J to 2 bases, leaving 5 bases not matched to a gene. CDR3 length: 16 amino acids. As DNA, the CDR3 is TGCGCCAGCAGTGAGGTGGCTAGCGGGGGGACCTACGAGCAGTACTTC. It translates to CASSEVASGGTYEQYF.

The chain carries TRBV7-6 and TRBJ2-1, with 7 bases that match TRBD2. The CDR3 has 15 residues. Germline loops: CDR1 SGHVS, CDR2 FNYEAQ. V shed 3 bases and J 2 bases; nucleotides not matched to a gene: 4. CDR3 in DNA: TGTGCCAGCAGCTTGGGCGGGAGTCCCTACAATGAGCAGTTCTTC. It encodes CASSLGGSPYNEQFF. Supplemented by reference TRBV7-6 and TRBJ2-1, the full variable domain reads GAGVSQSPRYKVTKRGQDVALRCDPISGHVSLYWYRQALGQGPEFLTYFNYEAQQDKSGLPNDRFSAERPEGSISTLTIQRTEQRDSAMYRCASSLGGSPYNEQFFGPGTRLTVL.

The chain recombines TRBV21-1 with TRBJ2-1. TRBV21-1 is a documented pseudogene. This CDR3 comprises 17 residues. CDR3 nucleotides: TGTGCCAGCAGCAAAGCCGTGCAGAAGAGCTCCTACAATGAGCAGTTCTTC. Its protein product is CASSKAVQKSSYNEQFF.